This T cell receptor (beta chain) was captured by sequencing in a study of CD8 T cells in Susac syndrome. TCR beta sequencing covered blood CD8+ and CD4+ T cells. Treatment-naive patients with stable or active relapsing-remitting disease served as multiple sclerosis controls. While CD8+ and CD4+ T cells were isolated negatively, TEMRA cells were enriched by FACS. V shed 3 bases and J shed 1 base, with 10 bases lying between them. This CDR3 spans 14 amino acids. Germline CDR1 reads SQVTM; CDR2 reads ANQGSEA. An amount of RNA that ranged from roughly 0.45 to 1 ug was reverse transcribed with random hexamers. Multiplex PCR with immunoSEQ amplified the TCR beta CDR3 across 54 Vbeta and 13 Jbeta. TCRdb analysed the immunoSEQ multiplex PCR reads with MiXCR anew, one entry per CDR3 protein. The sample gives some 110,000 distinct CDR3 sequences, 93% of which show up once; roughly 0.094% is in the top ten.

V is TRBV29-1 and J is TRBJ2-1; D is ambiguous. Sequencing used CD4+ T cells from PBMCs. The receptor was derived from a human donor with multiple sclerosis. The CDR3 DNA follows: TGCAGCGTTGATGGGTCAGCGTCCTACAATGAGCAGTTCTTC. It encodes CSVDGSASYNEQFF.